This entry lists 24 T cell receptor beta chains sequenced from one sample in a study of T cells in Graves' hyperthyroidism and ophthalmopathy. Amplified TCR beta CDR3 regions derived from RNA transcripts. Initially, a first-round RT-PCR of the TCR CDR3 employed the HTBI primer set. TCRdb re-derived calls from the multiplex PCR reads in MiXCR, one entry per CDR3 protein. The data hold some 690,000 distinct CDR3 sequences, with around 15% observed a single time. The sample was blood. The source is a man in his fifties with Graves' hyperthyroidism.

The chain is built from TRBV6-5 and TRBJ1-2; D is unclear. The CDR3 consists of 15 residues. Germline V gives CDR1 MNHEY, CDR2 SVGAGI. The ends were cut back, 0 bases at V and 4 bases at J, with 12 bases in the middle. CDR3 amino acids: CASSYSDLQTYGYTF. CDR3 DNA: TGTGCCAGCAGTTACTCGGATCTGCAGACCTATGGCTACACCTTC.

In this sample, this clonotype turned up once. The chain uses TRBV4-3 and TRBJ1-2; D not certain. Germline V gives CDR1 LGHNA, CDR2 YSLEER. The CDR3 is 13 residues long. V gave up 0 bases and J gave up 3 bases, with 5 bases separating them. CDR3 region: CASSQELDYGYTF. In DNA, the CDR3 is TGCGCCAGCAGCCAAGAATTGGACTATGGCTACACCTTC.

J is TRBJ1-6 and V is TRBV10-3; D gene ambiguous. Trimming cost V 3 bases and J 10 bases, with 13 bases left between them. This CDR3 region has 14 residues. Germline V gives CDR1 ENHRY, CDR2 SYGVKD. The CDR3 DNA sequence: TGTGCCATCAGTGACATGTCGAACAACTCACCCCTCCACTTT. It encodes CAISDMSNNSPLHF.

Regarding this clonotype: An end of the junction does not agree with germline; a read error may underlie this. The chain employs TRBV24-1 and TRBJ1-2; D uncertain. The CDR3 extends over 17 amino acids. The germline V gene encodes CDR1 KGHDR and CDR2 SFDVKD. The CDR3 bases are TGCGCCACCAGTAATTCCCACTTACCGAGAGCGAACTATGGCTACACCTTC. Amino acids: CATSNSHLPRANYGYTF.

This clonotype occurred many times. An end of the junction differs from the germline gene, which may be a read error. This chain connects TRBV5-1 to TRBJ1-3, with unresolved D. Per germline, CDR1 SGHRS and CDR2 YFSETQ. The CDR3 length is 15 residues. The CDR3 loop reads CASSLERLSGNTIYF. The CDR3 nucleotides are TGTGCCAGCAGCTTAGAACGGCTCTCTGGAAACACCATATATTTT.

This clonotype came up a few times. The genes are TRBV7-2 and TRBJ2-4; D tentatively fits TRBD1 or TRBD2 (5 bases each). This CDR3 is 13 amino acids long. V was shortened by 9 bases and J by 4 bases, with 13 bases between the two germline ends. Germline loops: CDR1 SGHTA, CDR2 FQGNSA. The CDR3 is CASSMWGKNIQYF. The CDR3 nucleotides are TGTGCCAGTAGTATGTGGGGGAAAAACATTCAGTACTTC.

This clonotype was seen many times. The CDR3 here is CASSLSSSGTPREQYF. CDR3 nucleotide sequence: TGTGCCAGCAGTTTGTCGAGTAGCGGGACCCCTAGGGAGCAGTACTTC. This chain uses TRBV12-3 or TRBV12-4 with TRBJ2-7; 8 nucleotides agree with TRBD2. The length of the CDR3 is 16 residues. V was clipped by 3 bases and J by 7 bases; unmatched bases: 14.

About this clonotype: A read error may explain this, as a much larger clone is one base away. The conserved final phenylalanine or tryptophan is absent from the CDR3, which likely points to a read error. J is TRBJ2-1 and V is TRBV7-3; possible D gene TRBD2, 6 bases. V was trimmed by 1 base and J by 5 bases, leaving 15 bases between them. CDR1 and CDR2 from the germline V gene are SGHTA and FQGTGA. The CDR3 runs to 16 residues. CDR3 protein: CASSLNAGGTDNEQFS. Written as DNA, the CDR3 is TGTGCCAGCAGCTTAAACGCCGGCGGGACTGACAATGAGCAGTTCTCC.

The chain joins TRBV7-3 to TRBJ2-1; the match to TRBD2 covers 9 bases. V dropped 1 base and J dropped 8; count of bases not matched to a gene: 6. Germline V gives CDR1 SGHTA, CDR2 FQGTGA. This CDR3 spans 15 amino acids. The CDR3 spells CASSLSGLARDEQFF. The CDR3 region has the DNA TGTGCCAGCAGCTTAAGCGGACTAGCGCGGGATGAGCAGTTCTTC.

The CDR3 spells CASSPNRDRSTDTQYF. The CDR3 bases are TGTGCCAGCAGCCCAAACCGGGACAGGAGCACAGATACGCAGTATTTT. J is TRBJ2-3 and V is TRBV3-1, with 8 positions matching TRBD1. After removal of 4 bases from V and 0 bases from J, the junction contained 6 bases not matched to a gene. This CDR3 has 16 amino acids. Germline values: CDR1 LGHDT, CDR2 YNNKEL (reference sequence).

Of note for this clonotype: The germline gene is not matched at one end of the junction; a read error may be the cause. The chain couples TRBV27 to TRBJ2-7; the D call may be TRBD1 or TRBD2 (6 bases each). The CDR3 has 15 amino acids. Germline CDR1 reads MNHEY; CDR2 reads SMNVEV (reference sequence). The CDR3 region has the DNA TGTGCCAGCAGTTTACTTTCGGGGGCCCATCAAGAGCGGTACTTC. This codes for CASSLLSGAHQERYF.

There are many counts of this clonotype. This chain links TRBV7-3 with TRBJ2-4; D is undetermined. The V and J ends lost 1 base and 6 bases respectively, with 13 bases between them. The CDR3 totals 15 residues. Germline V gene data show CDR1 as SGHTA and CDR2 as FQGTGA. CDR3 amino acids: CASSLNGAGGNIQYF. The DNA of the CDR3 is TGTGCCAGCAGCTTAAACGGAGCAGGCGGAAACATTCAGTACTTC.

The chain couples TRBV7-8 to TRBJ2-2; TRBD2 might be the D (7 bases). Deletions cut 7 bases from V and 7 bases from J, with 16 bases between. This CDR3 is 14 amino acids long. Germline CDR1 reads SGHVS; CDR2 reads FQNEAQ. The CDR3 is CASIHAGADGELFF. Written as DNA, the CDR3 is TGTGCCAGCATCCACGCGGGGGCTGACGGGGAGCTGTTTTTT.

This clonotype was counted many times. The rearrangement links TRBV7-9 to TRBJ2-2; weak D call: TRBD2 (5 bases). The CDR3 contains 15 residues. V lost 3 bases and J 2 bases, leaving 10 bases between the germline ends. The germline V gene encodes CDR1 SEHNR and CDR2 FQNEAQ (reference sequence). The DNA for the CDR3 is TGTGCCAGCAGCTTTGGCGGGCTAAACACCGGGGAGCTGTTTTTT. It specifies CASSFGGLNTGELFF. Full variable domain (missing parts from reference TRBV7-9 and TRBJ2-2): DTGVSQNPRHKITKRGQNVTFRCDPISEHNRLYWYRQTLGQGPEFLTYFQNEAQLEKSRLLSDRFSAERPKGSFSTLEIQRTEQGDSAMYLCASSFGGLNTGELFFGEGSRLTVL.

This clonotype was seen a few times. The chain uses TRBV20-1 and TRBJ2-1, with D maybe TRBD2 (6 bases). V dropped 3 bases and J dropped 4 bases, with 13 bases sitting between them. This CDR3 spans 14 amino acids. Germline V CDR1 and CDR2: DFQATT, SNEGSKA (reference sequence). CDR3 residues: CSARGEAFYNEQFF. Here the CDR3 DNA reads TGCAGTGCTAGGGGGGAGGCCTTTTACAATGAGCAGTTCTTC.

This clonotype was detected ten times or more. The chain links TRBV30 to TRBJ1-4; TRBD1 agrees at 7 bases. Unmatched junction bases numbered 6, after V lost 5 bases and J lost 3 bases. Germline V gene lookup returns CDR1 GTSNPN and CDR2 SVGIG (reference sequence). The CDR3 runs 14 residues. In nucleotides, the CDR3 is TGTGCCTGGGGACGACAGGGCCCTAATGAAAAACTGTTTTTT. This encodes CAWGRQGPNEKLFF.

This clonotype was observed a few times. The V call is TRBV19, the J call TRBJ2-7; D is uncertain. From germline, CDR1 is LNHDA and CDR2 SQIVND (reference sequence). V lost 0 bases and J 1 base, leaving 4 bases between the germline ends. The CDR3 loop spans 13 amino acids. The CDR3 nucleotides are TGTGCCAGTAGTATAGAGATGTCCTACGAGCAGTACTTC. It encodes CASSIEMSYEQYF. The full variable domain, with the rest looked up from reference TRBV19 and TRBJ2-7, is DGGITQSPKYLFRKEGQNVTLSCEQNLNHDAMYWYRQDPGQGLRLIYYSQIVNDFQKGDIAEGYSVSREKKESFPLTVTSAQKNPTAFYLCASSIEMSYEQYFGPGTRLTVT.

This chain connects TRBV10-3 to TRBJ2-1; D ambiguous. V was trimmed by 3 bases and J by 7 bases, leaving 4 bases between them. Germline CDR1 and CDR2: ENHRY and SYGVKD. The CDR3 loop spans 11 amino acids. The CDR3 region has the DNA TGTGCCATCAGTGAAAGGAATGAGCAGTTCTTC. Amino acids: CAISERNEQFF.

This clonotype was counted at least ten times. The chain carries TRBV11-2 and TRBJ1-1; D is uncertain. The length of the CDR3 is 14 residues. Trimming shortened V by 1 base and J by 5 bases, and 11 bases separated the two germline ends. Germline assignment: CDR1 SGHAT and CDR2 FQNNGV. The CDR3 DNA sequence: TGTGCCAGCAGCTTAGTGGCATCGGGGACTGAAGCTTTCTTT. It is translated as CASSLVASGTEAFF. Drawing the rest from reference TRBV11-2 and TRBJ1-1, the complete variable domain is EAGVAQSPRYKIIEKRQSVAFWCNPISGHATLYWYQQILGQGPKLLIQFQNNGVVDDSQLPKDRFSAERLKGVDSTLKIQPAKLEDSAVYLCASSLVASGTEAFFGQGTRLTVV.

There are many counts of this clonotype. V usage is TRBV28 and J usage is TRBJ2-3; TRBD1 matches 9 bases. The CDR3 is 18 amino acids. J was trimmed by 4 bases and V by 5 bases; bases with no gene match: 16. Looked up from germline, CDR1 is MDHEN and CDR2 is SYDVKM. DNA of the CDR3: TGTGCCAGCAGTCCAGCACCAGGACAGGGGAAAACGGCAGATACGCAGTATTTT. It is translated as CASSPAPGQGKTADTQYF.

This clonotype was counted at least ten times. This chain connects TRBV28 to TRBJ1-4; D remains ambiguous. The V end lost 4 bases, the J end lost 8 bases, and 17 bases lay between the germline ends. The CDR3 contains 15 residues. Germline CDR1 and CDR2: MDHEN and SYDVKM. CDR3 in DNA: TGTGCCAGCAGTTCACCCGACGAGGGTGGGGAAAAACTGTTTTTT. Its protein product is CASSSPDEGGEKLFF.

This clonotype was counted many times. This CDR3 is CASTMTANTEAFF. In DNA form, the CDR3 reads TGTGCCAGCACCATGACGGCTAACACTGAAGCTTTCTTT. The chain is built from TRBV2 and TRBJ1-1; D is unclear. The CDR3 covers 13 residues. Trimming took off 7 bases at V and 2 bases at J, with 11 bases between the two ends. Germline V gene data show CDR1 as SNHLY and CDR2 as FYNNEI. Looking up the rest from reference TRBV2 and TRBJ1-1 gives the full variable domain: EPEVTQTPSHQVTQMGQEVILRCVPISNHLYFYWYRQILGQKVEFLVSFYNNEISEKSEIFDDQFSVERPDGSNFTLKIRSTKLEDSAMYFCASTMTANTEAFFGQGTRLTVV.

The V call is TRBV6-1, the J call TRBJ2-1; tentative D call: TRBD1 (5 bases). This CDR3 spans 13 amino acids. The V gene's germline CDR1 is MNHNS and CDR2 SASEGT. V dropped 6 bases and J dropped 5 bases, with 11 bases sitting between them. The DNA for the CDR3 is TGTGCCAGCAGCCACAGGTGGCACAATGAGCAGTTCTTC. This translates into CASSHRWHNEQFF.

This clonotype was counted between two and nine times. The chain employs TRBV4-1 and TRBJ2-5, with unresolved D. The CDR3 totals 13 residues. Trimming pared 1 base from V and 13 bases from J, leaving 16 bases between. Germline V CDR1 and CDR2: MGHRA, YSYEKL. For the CDR3, the DNA is TGCGCCAGCAGCCAAGCCGAAGAATATTATCGGTACTTC. Translating it yields CASSQAEEYYRYF.